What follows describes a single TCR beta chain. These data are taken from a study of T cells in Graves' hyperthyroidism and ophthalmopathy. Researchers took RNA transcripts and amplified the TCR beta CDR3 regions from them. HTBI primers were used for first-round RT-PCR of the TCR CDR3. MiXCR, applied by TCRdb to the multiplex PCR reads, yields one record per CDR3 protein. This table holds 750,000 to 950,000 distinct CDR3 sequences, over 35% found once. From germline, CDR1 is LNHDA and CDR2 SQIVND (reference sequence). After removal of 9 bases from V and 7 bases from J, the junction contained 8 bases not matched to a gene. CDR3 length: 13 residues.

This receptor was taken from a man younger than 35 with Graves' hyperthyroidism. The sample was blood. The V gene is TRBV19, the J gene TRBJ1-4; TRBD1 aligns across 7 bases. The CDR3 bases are TGTGCCAGCCTAGGGGGCTTCGGTGAAAAACTGTTTTTT. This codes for CASLGGFGEKLFF.